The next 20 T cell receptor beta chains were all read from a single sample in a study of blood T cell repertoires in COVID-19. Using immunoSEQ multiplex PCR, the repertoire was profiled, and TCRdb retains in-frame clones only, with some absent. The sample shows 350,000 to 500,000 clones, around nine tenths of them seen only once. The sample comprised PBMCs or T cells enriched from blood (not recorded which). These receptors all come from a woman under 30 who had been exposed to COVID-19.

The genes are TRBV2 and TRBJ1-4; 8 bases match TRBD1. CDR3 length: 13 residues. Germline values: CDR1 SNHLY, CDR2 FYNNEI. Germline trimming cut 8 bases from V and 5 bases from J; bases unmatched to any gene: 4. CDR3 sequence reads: CASLRTGNEKLFF. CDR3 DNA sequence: TGTGCCAGCCTGAGGACAGGGAATGAAAAACTGTTTTTT.

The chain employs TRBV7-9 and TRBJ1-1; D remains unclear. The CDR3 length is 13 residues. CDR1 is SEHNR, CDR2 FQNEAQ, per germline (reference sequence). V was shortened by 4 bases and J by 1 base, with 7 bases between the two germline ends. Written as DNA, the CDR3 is TGTGCCAGCAGCTGGGCCAAGAACACTGAAGCTTTCTTT. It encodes CASSWAKNTEAFF.

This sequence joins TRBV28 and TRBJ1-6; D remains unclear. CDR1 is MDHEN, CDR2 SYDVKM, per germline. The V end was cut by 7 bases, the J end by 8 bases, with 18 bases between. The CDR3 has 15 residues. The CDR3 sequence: CASTQIAGPDSPLHF. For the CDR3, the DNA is TGTGCCAGCACCCAAATTGCTGGGCCGGATTCACCCCTCCACTTT.

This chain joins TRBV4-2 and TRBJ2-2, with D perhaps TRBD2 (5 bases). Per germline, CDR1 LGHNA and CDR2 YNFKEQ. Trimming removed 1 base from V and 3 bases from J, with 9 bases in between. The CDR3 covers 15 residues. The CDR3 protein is CASSQGEMDTGELFF. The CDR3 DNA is TGTGCCAGCAGCCAAGGGGAGATGGACACCGGGGAGCTGTTTTTT.

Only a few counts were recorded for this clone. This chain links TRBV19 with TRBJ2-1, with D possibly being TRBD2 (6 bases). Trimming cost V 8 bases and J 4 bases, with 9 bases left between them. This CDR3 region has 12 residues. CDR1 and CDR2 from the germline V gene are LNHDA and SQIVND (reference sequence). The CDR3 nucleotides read TGTGCCAGTGGACTAAATTACAATGAGCAGTTCTTC. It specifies CASGLNYNEQFF.

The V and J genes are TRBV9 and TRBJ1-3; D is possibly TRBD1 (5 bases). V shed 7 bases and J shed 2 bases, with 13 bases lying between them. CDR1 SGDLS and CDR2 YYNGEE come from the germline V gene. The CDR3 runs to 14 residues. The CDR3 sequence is CASRPGVPGNTIYF. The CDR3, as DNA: TGTGCCAGCCGACCGGGGGTACCTGGAAACACCATATATTTT.

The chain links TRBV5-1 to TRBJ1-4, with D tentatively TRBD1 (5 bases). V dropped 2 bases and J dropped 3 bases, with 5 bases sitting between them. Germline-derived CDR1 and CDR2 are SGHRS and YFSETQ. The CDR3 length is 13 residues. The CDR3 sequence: CASSLGANEKLFF. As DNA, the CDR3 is TGCGCCAGCAGCTTAGGGGCTAATGAAAAACTGTTTTTT.

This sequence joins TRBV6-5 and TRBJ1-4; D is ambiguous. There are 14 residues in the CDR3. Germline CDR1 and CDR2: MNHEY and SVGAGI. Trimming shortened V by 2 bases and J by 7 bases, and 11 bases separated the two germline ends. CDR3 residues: CASSYRHGGEKLFF. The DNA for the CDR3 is TGTGCCAGCAGTTACAGGCATGGCGGTGAAAAACTGTTTTTT.

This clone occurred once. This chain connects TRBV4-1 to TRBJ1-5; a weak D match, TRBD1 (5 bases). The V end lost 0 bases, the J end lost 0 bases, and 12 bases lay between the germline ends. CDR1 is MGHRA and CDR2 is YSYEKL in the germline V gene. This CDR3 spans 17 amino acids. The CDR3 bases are TGCGCCAGCAGCCAAGATCGTAAGGGGCTTAGCAATCAGCCCCAGCATTTT. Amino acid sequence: CASSQDRKGLSNQPQHF.

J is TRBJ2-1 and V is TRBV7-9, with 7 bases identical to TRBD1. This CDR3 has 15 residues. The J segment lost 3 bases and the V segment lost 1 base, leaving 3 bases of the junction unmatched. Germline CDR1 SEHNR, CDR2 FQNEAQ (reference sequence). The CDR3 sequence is CASSLDGTVYNEQFF. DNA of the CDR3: TGTGCCAGCAGCTTAGACGGGACAGTCTACAATGAGCAGTTCTTC.

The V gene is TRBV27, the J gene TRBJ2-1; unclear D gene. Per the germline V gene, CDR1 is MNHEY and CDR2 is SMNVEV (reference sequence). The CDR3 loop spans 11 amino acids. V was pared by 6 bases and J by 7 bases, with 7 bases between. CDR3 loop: CASRQLNEQFF. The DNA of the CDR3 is TGTGCCAGCAGGCAACTTAATGAGCAGTTCTTC.

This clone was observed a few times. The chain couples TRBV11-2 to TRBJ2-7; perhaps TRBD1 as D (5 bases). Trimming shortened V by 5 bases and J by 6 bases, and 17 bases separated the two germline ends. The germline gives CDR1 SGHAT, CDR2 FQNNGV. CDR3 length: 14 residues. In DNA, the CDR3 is TGTGCCAGCAGCCCTGGGGCGGTCTCTTCCGAGCAGTACTTC. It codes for CASSPGAVSSEQYF.

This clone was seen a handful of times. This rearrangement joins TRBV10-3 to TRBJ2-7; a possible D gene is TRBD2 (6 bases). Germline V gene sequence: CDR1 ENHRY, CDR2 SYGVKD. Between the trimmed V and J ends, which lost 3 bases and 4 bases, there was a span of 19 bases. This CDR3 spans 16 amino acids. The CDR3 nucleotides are TGTGCCATCAGTGACCCGCGGGGTCGGCAATTATACGAGCAGTACTTC. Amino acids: CAISDPRGRQLYEQYF.

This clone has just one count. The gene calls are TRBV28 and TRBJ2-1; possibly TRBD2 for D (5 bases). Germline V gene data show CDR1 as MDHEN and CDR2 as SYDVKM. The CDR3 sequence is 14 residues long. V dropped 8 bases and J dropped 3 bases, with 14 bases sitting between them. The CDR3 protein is CASSIQTIYNEQFF. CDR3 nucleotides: TGTGCCAGCTCGATCCAGACTATCTACAATGAGCAGTTCTTC. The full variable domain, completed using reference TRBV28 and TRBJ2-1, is DVKVTQSSRYLVKRTGEKVFLECVQDMDHENMFWYRQDPGLGLRLIYFSYDVKMKEKGDIPEGYSVSREKKERFSLILESASTNQTSMYLCASSIQTIYNEQFFGPGTRLTVL.

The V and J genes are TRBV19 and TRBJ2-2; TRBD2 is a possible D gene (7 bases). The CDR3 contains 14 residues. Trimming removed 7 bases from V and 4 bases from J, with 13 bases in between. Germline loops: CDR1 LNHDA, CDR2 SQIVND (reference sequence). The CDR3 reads CASMGGLSTGELFF. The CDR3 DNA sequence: TGTGCCAGTATGGGGGGGCTAAGCACCGGGGAGCTGTTTTTT.

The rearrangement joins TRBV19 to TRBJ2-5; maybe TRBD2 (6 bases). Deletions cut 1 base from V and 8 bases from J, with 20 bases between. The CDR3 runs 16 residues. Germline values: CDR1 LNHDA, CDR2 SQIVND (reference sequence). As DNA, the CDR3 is TGTGCCAGTAGTATAGGTGCAAGGGGCTGGGGACTTACCCAGTACTTC. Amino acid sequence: CASSIGARGWGLTQYF.

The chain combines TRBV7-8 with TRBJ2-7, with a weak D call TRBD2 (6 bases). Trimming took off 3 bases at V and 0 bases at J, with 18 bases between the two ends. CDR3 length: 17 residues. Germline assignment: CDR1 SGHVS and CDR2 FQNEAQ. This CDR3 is CASSLNPGLLSSYEQYF. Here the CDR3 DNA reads TGTGCCAGCAGCTTGAATCCGGGACTTTTAAGCTCCTACGAGCAGTACTTC.

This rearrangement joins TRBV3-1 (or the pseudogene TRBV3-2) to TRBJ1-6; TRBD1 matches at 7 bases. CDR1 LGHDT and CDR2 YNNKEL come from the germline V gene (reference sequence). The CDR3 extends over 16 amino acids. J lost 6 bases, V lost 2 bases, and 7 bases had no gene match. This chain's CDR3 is CASSQRGGQRNSPLHF. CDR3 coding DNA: TGTGCCAGCAGCCAACGGGGGGGACAGCGTAATTCACCCCTCCACTTT.

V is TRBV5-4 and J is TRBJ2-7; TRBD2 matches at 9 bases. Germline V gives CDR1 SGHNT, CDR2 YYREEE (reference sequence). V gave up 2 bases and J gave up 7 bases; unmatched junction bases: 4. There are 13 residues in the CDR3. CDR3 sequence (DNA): TGTGCCAGCAGCTTAGCGGGGGGCCGGGAGCAGTACTTC. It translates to CASSLAGGREQYF.

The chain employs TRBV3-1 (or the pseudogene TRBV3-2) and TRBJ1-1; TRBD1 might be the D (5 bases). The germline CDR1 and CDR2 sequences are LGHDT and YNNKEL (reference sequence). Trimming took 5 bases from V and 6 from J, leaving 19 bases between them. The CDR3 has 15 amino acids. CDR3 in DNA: TGTGCCAGCAGCTTGCGACGGAGCAAGGGGCCTGAAGCTTTCTTT. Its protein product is CASSLRRSKGPEAFF.